Below, 6 T cell receptor beta chains from the same sample are listed, as sequenced in a study of T cells after yellow fever vaccination. TCRdb called the 5' RACE reads again in MiXCR, with one record for every CDR3 protein. The sample lists approximately 260,000 distinct CDR3 sequences; roughly 5.6% were seen once. The input for sequencing was CD4+ T cells sorted from PBMCs, taken on the day of the yellow fever booster vaccination. These receptor sequences come from a man between 18 and 29 years old who received the YFV17D yellow fever vaccine.

There are a few counts of this clonotype. J is TRBJ1-6 and V is TRBV5-1; 8 bases are shared with TRBD1. Germline loops: CDR1 SGHRS, CDR2 YFSETQ. The CDR3 covers 16 residues. The J segment lost 7 bases and the V segment lost 1 base, leaving 7 bases of the junction unmatched. CDR3 in amino acids: CASSLFSGQANSPLHF. The CDR3 DNA reads TGCGCCAGCAGCTTGTTTTCGGGACAGGCCAATTCACCCCTCCACTTT.

This clonotype was observed many times. The chain joins TRBV6-5 to TRBJ2-5; D is uncertain. Germline assignment: CDR1 MNHEY and CDR2 SVGAGI. V lost 4 bases, J lost 0 bases, and 6 bases lay in between. The CDR3 spans 13 residues. In nucleotides, the CDR3 is TGTGCCAGCAGTTCCGTTTACCAAGAGACCCAGTACTTC. As protein: CASSSVYQETQYF.

This clonotype was counted at least ten times. The chain has TRBV4-1 and TRBJ2-5; TRBD2 is a possible D gene (5 bases). Germline V CDR1 and CDR2: MGHRA, YSYEKL. The CDR3 consists of 16 residues. The V gene lost 4 bases and the J gene lost 3 bases, with 18 bases spanning the gap. The CDR3: CASSRLGGGVKETQYF. CDR3 DNA: TGCGCCAGCAGCCGCCTTGGTGGAGGCGTGAAAGAGACCCAGTACTTC.

This clonotype turned up a few times. The rearrangement joins TRBV6-5 to TRBJ1-5; D is unresolved. There are 15 residues in the CDR3. V shed 7 bases and J shed 0 bases, with 13 bases lying between them. The V gene's germline CDR1 is MNHEY and CDR2 SVGAGI. The CDR3 spells CASKVGIFSNQPQHF. DNA of the CDR3: TGTGCCAGCAAAGTGGGTATTTTTAGCAATCAGCCCCAGCATTTT.

As regards this clonotype: An end of the junction differs from the germline gene, which may be a read error. The CDR3 DNA reads TGCAGTGCGAGAGACAGCTTAGGAGGCTACACCTTC. This gives the protein CSARDSLGGYTF. The chain carries TRBV20-1 and TRBJ1-2; a weak D match, TRBD1 (5 bases). The CDR3 covers 12 residues. The germline CDR1 and CDR2 sequences are DFQATT and SNEGSKA (reference sequence).

The sample holds many counts of this clonotype. The J gene is TRBJ2-7, the V gene TRBV20-1; 8 nucleotides match TRBD1. Germline V lookup: CDR1 DFQATT, CDR2 SNEGSKA (reference sequence). The CDR3 has 13 amino acids. V lost 5 bases to trimming and J lost 6 bases; unmatched junction nucleotides: 9. In DNA, the CDR3 is TGCAGTGCTCCATATTCGGACAGGGCCGAGCAGTACGTC. Translation: CSAPYSDRAEQYV.